The clone carrying this TCR beta chain was seen many times. There are 16 residues in the CDR3. Deletions cut 7 bases from V and 2 bases from J, with 20 bases between. Per germline, CDR1 SEHNR and CDR2 FQNEAQ (reference sequence). Sample time point: blood at routine non-recurrence follow-up after resection. Whole RNA came from tumor, nontumor lung or frozen PBMC and was sequenced without being sorted. This entry comes from a study of spatial heterogeneity in lung cancer. Overall study: Where present, follow-up PBMC were sequenced a median of around two years after resection.

Every individual TCR cDNA molecule carried its own unique molecular identifier, which allowed correction of PCR and sequencing errors. TCRdb reprocessed the 5' RACE reads with MiXCR, giving one entry per CDR3 protein. The sample contains about 120,000 distinct CDR3 sequences, 12% of which appear only once. V and J are TRBV7-9 and TRBJ2-5, with D perhaps matching TRBD1 or TRBD2 (6 bases each). The source material was PBMCs, sampled at follow-up. The sequence was collected from a male donor with early-stage non-small cell lung cancer. The CDR3 spells CASIGRGLRGQETQYF. As DNA, the CDR3 is TGTGCCAGCATTGGCCGGGGGCTCCGGGGACAAGAGACCCAGTACTTC. Looking up the rest from reference TRBV7-9 and TRBJ2-5 gives the full variable domain: DTGVSQNPRHKITKRGQNVTFRCDPISEHNRLYWYRQTLGQGPEFLTYFQNEAQLEKSRLLSDRFSAERPKGSFSTLEIQRTEQGDSAMYLCASIGRGLRGQETQYFGPGTRLLVL.